This T cell receptor (beta chain) was identified in a study of beta chain features in type 1 diabetes. General study results and limits: Across all four CD4+ subsets, people with type 1 diabetes showed modestly shorter TCRB CDR3s.

Only a few counts were recorded for this clone. Its target is unknown. The isolated RNA, all of it, was reverse transcribed, so expressed TCRB transcripts were what got sequenced. Here immunoSEQ multiplex PCR was the method, and the copy in TCRdb shows in-frame clones only, minus some. This sample has some 120,000 clones, with 17% found just once. Sequenced: central memory CD4+ T cells from blood. The sequence derives from a man in his late teens or twenties with type 1 diabetes.

This chain's CDR3 is CASRRGSGGSSYEQYF. The CDR3 bases are TGTGCCAGCAGGCGAGGCAGCGGGGGAAGCTCCTACGAGCAGTACTTC. The rearrangement joins TRBV7-2 to TRBJ2-7, with 8 positions matching TRBD2. Germline-derived CDR1 and CDR2 are SGHTA and FQGNSA. This CDR3 region has 16 residues. Unmatched junction bases numbered 10, after V lost 6 bases and J lost 0 bases.